Listed below are T cell receptor beta chains from one sample, sequenced in a study of T cells after yellow fever vaccination. MiXCR, applied by TCRdb to the 5' RACE reads, yields one record per CDR3 protein. The sample includes under 300,000 distinct CDR3 sequences, 10% to 15% of them seen just once. The sequencing here drew on CD4+ T cells sorted from PBMCs, taken 45 days after the yellow fever booster vaccination. The receptors shown here come from a man under 40 who received the YFV17D yellow fever vaccine. Both conserved end residues are part of each CDR3. The D gene is left open where the match is weak. Size is omitted from some rows. Given values are once, few, many or a class for expanded clones.

d_call: .
j_call: TRBJ2-7
clone_size: few
v_call: TRBV7-2
cdr3_aa: CASSPGRGEQYF
cdr3_nt: TGTGCCAGCAGCCCTGGACGGGGCGAGCAGTACTTC

d_call: .
j_call: TRBJ2-2
clone_size: .
v_call: TRBV7-3
cdr3_aa: CASSLGPYNTGELFF
cdr3_nt: TGTGCCAGCAGCTTAGGCCCGTATAACACCGGGGAGCTGTTTTTT

d_call: TRBD2
j_call: TRBJ2-1
clone_size: .
v_call: TRBV29-1
cdr3_aa: CSVEGIFLAATLNEQFF
cdr3_nt: TGCAGCGTTGAAGGCATCTTCCTAGCGGCCACCCTCAATGAGCAGTTCTTC

d_call: .
j_call: TRBJ1-1
clone_size: few
v_call: TRBV29-1
cdr3_aa: CSVVMRGIWAEAFF
cdr3_nt: TGCAGCGTCGTCATGAGAGGGATTTGGGCTGAAGCTTTCTTT

d_call: .
j_call: TRBJ1-1
clone_size: .
v_call: TRBV4-3
cdr3_aa: CASSQNQGIGGAFF
cdr3_nt: TGCGCCAGCAGCCAAAACCAGGGAATTGGGGGGGCTTTCTTT

d_call: .
j_call: TRBJ2-7
clone_size: .
v_call: TRBV11-2
cdr3_aa: CASSLGRGPTGEQYF
cdr3_nt: TGTGCCAGCAGCTTAGGGCGGGGACCCACGGGAGAGCAGTACTTC

d_call: .
j_call: TRBJ2-3
clone_size: .
v_call: TRBV20-1
cdr3_aa: CSATSAADTQYF
cdr3_nt: TGCAGTGCTACTTCAGCCGCAGATACGCAGTATTTT

d_call: TRBD2
j_call: TRBJ2-7
clone_size: few
v_call: TRBV20-1
cdr3_aa: CSARLAGVNEQYF
cdr3_nt: TGCAGTGCTCGACTAGCGGGAGTTAACGAGCAGTACTTC

d_call: .
j_call: TRBJ2-7
clone_size: .
v_call: TRBV5-1
cdr3_aa: CASSMEATVYEQYF
cdr3_nt: TGCGCCAGCAGCATGGAGGCGACCGTCTACGAGCAGTACTTC

d_call: .
j_call: TRBJ2-1
clone_size: .
v_call: TRBV20-1
cdr3_aa: CSAPYLSYEQFF
cdr3_nt: TGCAGTGCTCCATACCTGTCATACGAGCAGTTCTTC

d_call: .
j_call: TRBJ1-1
clone_size: .
v_call: TRBV2
cdr3_aa: CASKRTGGFGRWDTEAFF
cdr3_nt: TGTGCCAGCAAGCGGACTGGGGGTTTCGGGAGGTGGGACACTGAAGCTTTCTTT

d_call: TRBD1
j_call: TRBJ2-7
clone_size: .
v_call: TRBV6-1
cdr3_aa: CASSQDRGLGEQYF
cdr3_nt: TGTGCCAGCAGTCAGGACAGGGGGCTCGGCGAGCAGTACTTC

d_call: TRBD2
j_call: TRBJ2-1
clone_size: many
v_call: TRBV25-1
cdr3_aa: CASSDTSGIGQFF
cdr3_nt: TGTGCCAGCAGTGATACTAGCGGGATCGGGCAGTTCTTC

d_call: .
j_call: TRBJ2-1
clone_size: many
v_call: TRBV20-1
cdr3_aa: CSARGKVGQFF
cdr3_nt: TGCAGTGCCCGGGGGAAGGTCGGGCAGTTCTTC

d_call: TRBD2
j_call: TRBJ2-5
clone_size: .
v_call: TRBV18
cdr3_aa: CASSPTSGPMIETQYF
cdr3_nt: TGTGCCAGCTCACCGACTAGCGGGCCAATGATAGAGACCCAGTACTTC

d_call: .
j_call: TRBJ1-1
clone_size: .
v_call: TRBV28
cdr3_aa: CASGRGGTEAFF
cdr3_nt: TGTGCCTCCGGGCGGGGGGGCACTGAAGCTTTCTTT

d_call: TRBD2
j_call: TRBJ2-3
clone_size: few
v_call: TRBV12-3/TRBV12-4
cdr3_aa: CASSLYPKRGLAGGQDTQYF
cdr3_nt: TGTGCCAGCAGTTTATACCCCAAACGAGGACTAGCGGGAGGACAGGATACGCAGTATTTT

d_call: .
j_call: TRBJ2-7
clone_size: few
v_call: TRBV20-1
cdr3_aa: CSARAGTQTYEQYF
cdr3_nt: TGCAGTGCTAGAGCGGGGACCCAGACCTACGAGCAGTACTTC

d_call: .
j_call: TRBJ2-5
clone_size: few
v_call: TRBV3-1
cdr3_aa: CASRQRGETQYF
cdr3_nt: TGTGCCAGCAGGCAGCGAGGAGAGACCCAGTACTTC

d_call: TRBD2
j_call: TRBJ2-3
clone_size: .
v_call: TRBV7-2
cdr3_aa: CASSFQTSGSDTQYF
cdr3_nt: TGTGCCAGCAGCTTCCAGACTAGCGGGTCAGATACGCAGTATTTT

d_call: .
j_call: TRBJ1-1
clone_size: .
v_call: TRBV19
cdr3_aa: CASTPITWGTEAFF
cdr3_nt: TGTGCCAGTACCCCAATCACCTGGGGCACTGAAGCTTTCTTT

d_call: .
j_call: TRBJ2-1
clone_size: few
v_call: TRBV7-2
cdr3_aa: CASSLQLGGEQFF
cdr3_nt: TGTGCCAGCAGCTTACAATTGGGCGGTGAGCAGTTCTTC

d_call: .
j_call: TRBJ2-7
clone_size: .
v_call: TRBV29-1
cdr3_aa: CSVEVYEGSEQYF
cdr3_nt: TGCAGCGTTGAAGTTTACGAAGGGTCCGAGCAGTACTTC

d_call: .
j_call: TRBJ1-3
clone_size: many
v_call: TRBV5-1
cdr3_aa: CASSLIGAISGNTIYF
cdr3_nt: TGCGCCAGCAGCTTGATCGGGGCCATTTCTGGAAACACCATATATTTT

d_call: .
j_call: TRBJ2-5
clone_size: .
v_call: TRBV5-1
cdr3_aa: CASSRQGLEETQYF
cdr3_nt: TGCGCCAGCAGCCGTCAAGGGTTGGAAGAGACCCAGTACTTC

d_call: TRBD1
j_call: TRBJ2-7
clone_size: .
v_call: TRBV12-3/TRBV12-4
cdr3_aa: CASSLAMGQRQYEQYF
cdr3_nt: TGTGCCAGCAGTTTAGCAATGGGACAGCGGCAATACGAGCAGTACTTC

d_call: .
j_call: TRBJ2-2
clone_size: few
v_call: TRBV5-1
cdr3_aa: CASSSQGIRTGELFF
cdr3_nt: TGCGCCAGCAGCTCGCAGGGTATTAGGACCGGGGAGCTGTTTTTT

d_call: .
j_call: TRBJ2-1
clone_size: .
v_call: TRBV6-2/TRBV6-3
cdr3_aa: CASSGRGRGYNEQFF
cdr3_nt: TGTGCCAGCAGCGGCCGGGGCAGGGGCTACAATGAGCAGTTCTTC

d_call: .
j_call: TRBJ2-1
clone_size: few
v_call: TRBV11-1
cdr3_aa: CASSDRGYNEQFF
cdr3_nt: TGTGCCAGCAGCGACCGCGGGTACAATGAGCAGTTCTTC

d_call: .
j_call: TRBJ1-2
clone_size: few
v_call: TRBV20-1
cdr3_aa: CSARDWRGSGTRAGGYTF
cdr3_nt: TGCAGTGCTAGAGATTGGCGGGGGTCCGGGACTCGGGCCGGGGGCTACACCTTC

d_call: .
j_call: TRBJ1-5
clone_size: .
v_call: TRBV6-2/TRBV6-3
cdr3_aa: CATGPRYSNQPQHF
cdr3_nt: TGTGCCACCGGACCCCGATATAGCAATCAGCCCCAGCATTTT

d_call: .
j_call: TRBJ2-5
clone_size: .
v_call: TRBV12-3/TRBV12-4
cdr3_aa: CASSWARGVETQYF
cdr3_nt: TGTGCCAGCAGTTGGGCCAGGGGCGTAGAGACCCAGTACTTC

d_call: .
j_call: TRBJ2-3
clone_size: few
v_call: TRBV27
cdr3_aa: CASRPPGSTDTQYF
cdr3_nt: TGTGCCAGCAGGCCTCCGGGCAGCACAGATACGCAGTATTTT

d_call: .
j_call: TRBJ2-7
clone_size: .
v_call: TRBV12-3/TRBV12-4
cdr3_aa: CASSPGPYEQYF
cdr3_nt: TGTGCCAGCAGCCCCGGGCCCTACGAGCAGTACTTC

d_call: TRBD1
j_call: TRBJ2-3
clone_size: many
v_call: TRBV5-1
cdr3_aa: CASSLWDQGVTDTQYF
cdr3_nt: TGCGCCAGCAGCTTGTGGGATCAGGGGGTCACAGATACGCAGTATTTT

d_call: TRBD1
j_call: TRBJ1-3
clone_size: .
v_call: TRBV10-3
cdr3_aa: CAINRQGAGGNTIYF
cdr3_nt: TGTGCCATCAACCGACAGGGGGCTGGTGGAAACACCATATATTTT

d_call: .
j_call: TRBJ2-3
clone_size: .
v_call: TRBV29-1
cdr3_aa: CSVEVLYPGRFTSTDTQYF
cdr3_nt: TGCAGCGTTGAAGTACTGTATCCGGGACGGTTCACTAGCACAGATACGCAGTATTTT

d_call: TRBD1
j_call: TRBJ2-1
clone_size: few
v_call: TRBV20-1
cdr3_aa: CSARGTVPDEQFF
cdr3_nt: TGCAGTGCTAGGGGGACAGTCCCCGATGAGCAGTTCTTC

d_call: TRBD1
j_call: TRBJ1-2
clone_size: few
v_call: TRBV5-6
cdr3_aa: CASSRPGTGVGYTF
cdr3_nt: TGTGCCAGCAGCAGGCCGGGGACAGGGGTTGGCTACACCTTC

d_call: .
j_call: TRBJ2-7
clone_size: few
v_call: TRBV20-1
cdr3_aa: CSATTSPSSYEQYF
cdr3_nt: TGCAGTGCCACTACTAGCCCCAGCTCCTACGAGCAGTACTTC

d_call: .
j_call: TRBJ2-5
clone_size: few
v_call: TRBV29-1
cdr3_aa: CSVRVRSETQYF
cdr3_nt: TGCAGCGTTAGAGTCCGTTCGGAGACCCAGTACTTC

d_call: .
j_call: TRBJ2-1
clone_size: few
v_call: TRBV6-5
cdr3_aa: CASSYGGSHSEQFF
cdr3_nt: TGTGCCAGCAGTTACGGGGGGAGCCATAGTGAGCAGTTCTTC

d_call: .
j_call: TRBJ1-2
clone_size: few
v_call: TRBV4-3
cdr3_aa: CASSLERGRMNYGYTF
cdr3_nt: TGCGCCAGCAGCCTCGAGAGGGGCAGGATGAACTATGGCTACACCTTC

d_call: TRBD1
j_call: TRBJ1-4
clone_size: .
v_call: TRBV9
cdr3_aa: CASSIGTGFGEKLFF
cdr3_nt: TGTGCCAGCAGCATTGGGACAGGGTTTGGTGAAAAACTGTTTTTT

d_call: .
j_call: TRBJ2-1
clone_size: .
v_call: TRBV20-1
cdr3_aa: CSARDPLSGDRDEQFF
cdr3_nt: TGCAGTGCTAGAGACCCGTTATCAGGGGATCGGGATGAGCAGTTCTTC

d_call: TRBD1
j_call: TRBJ2-2
clone_size: many
v_call: TRBV6-1
cdr3_aa: CASRTGGNLPNTGELFF
cdr3_nt: TGTGCCAGCAGGACAGGGGGCAACCTTCCGAACACCGGGGAGCTGTTTTTT

d_call: TRBD1
j_call: TRBJ2-5
clone_size: .
v_call: TRBV29-1
cdr3_aa: CSVGSGGSETQYF
cdr3_nt: TGCAGCGTTGGGTCAGGGGGAAGCGAGACCCAGTACTTC

d_call: TRBD1
j_call: TRBJ2-5
clone_size: .
v_call: TRBV20-1
cdr3_aa: CSATDRGRRETQYF
cdr3_nt: TGCAGTGCTACGGACAGGGGGCGGCGGGAGACCCAGTACTTC